The 24 T cell receptor beta chains below all came from one sample that was sequenced in a study of control samples from healthy donors and cancer patients. The table came from immunoSEQ multiplex PCR; TCRdb's copy has only in-frame clones and leaves some out. The sample yields about 100,000 clones, roughly 89% seen once. Sample: blood. Receptors originate from a man between 25 and 39 years old in good health.

This chain joins TRBV30 and TRBJ2-3; no clear D gene. V was pared by 0 bases and J by 4 bases, with 5 bases between. In germline, CDR1 is GTSNPN, CDR2 SVGIG (reference sequence). This CDR3 is built from 12 residues. Written as DNA, the CDR3 is TGTGCCTGGAGTGTACGGGCAGATACGCAGTATTTT. This sequence encodes CAWSVRADTQYF.

This rearrangement joins TRBV5-4 to TRBJ2-2, with D maybe TRBD2 (7 bases). The CDR3 covers 15 residues. The germline V gene has CDR1 SGHNT and CDR2 YYREEE (reference sequence). Trimming shortened V by 2 bases and J by 3 bases, and 11 bases separated the two germline ends. CDR3 DNA sequence: TGTGCCAGCAGCTTCGGGGGGCGGTACACCGGGGAGCTGTTTTTT. Translating it yields CASSFGGRYTGELFF.

This chain uses TRBV27 with TRBJ2-7, with D tentatively TRBD1 (5 bases). Trimming shortened V by 6 bases and J by 3 bases, and 18 bases separated the two germline ends. Germline CDR1 reads MNHEY; CDR2 reads SMNVEV (reference sequence). CDR3 size: 15 residues. The CDR3 reads CASRQTQGFIYEQYF. In nucleotides, the CDR3 is TGTGCCAGCAGACAAACCCAGGGTTTTATCTACGAGCAGTACTTC.

The V and J genes are TRBV11-2 and TRBJ2-5; 11 nucleotides align to TRBD2. J was trimmed by 5 bases and V by 4 bases; bases with no gene match: 6. Germline V CDR1 and CDR2: SGHAT, FQNNGV. The CDR3 contains 15 residues. DNA for the CDR3: TGTGCCAGCAGCTCGACTAGCGGGGCTGGGGAGACCCAGTACTTC. Translation: CASSSTSGAGETQYF.

V usage is TRBV4-3 and J usage is TRBJ1-5; D is perhaps TRBD1 (6 bases). Per germline, CDR1 LGHNA and CDR2 YSLEER. Trimming removed 0 bases from V and 5 bases from J, with 14 bases in between. The CDR3 runs to 16 residues. CDR3 bases: TGCGCCAGCAGCCAAGATCGTGGACAGACACATCAGCCCCAGCATTTT. It is translated as CASSQDRGQTHQPQHF.

This rearrangement joins TRBV10-2 to TRBJ2-1, with D perhaps TRBD1 (6 bases). Germline V gene sequence: CDR1 WSHSY, CDR2 SAAADI. CDR3 length equals 17 residues. Deletions cut 6 bases from V and 0 bases from J, with 18 bases between. The CDR3: CASSSGQLPYSYNEQFF. The CDR3 region has the DNA TGCGCCAGCAGCTCGGGACAACTACCCTACTCCTACAATGAGCAGTTCTTC.

V is TRBV10-2 and J is TRBJ1-1; D is unclear. Germline-derived CDR1 and CDR2 are WSHSY and SAAADI. CDR3 length equals 11 residues. The V and J ends lost 6 bases and 1 base respectively, with 3 bases between them. The CDR3 nucleotides are TGCGCCAGCAGGGAGAACACTGAAGCTTTCTTT. It is translated as CASRENTEAFF.

The genes are TRBV6-6 and TRBJ2-1; D call uncertain. CDR1 and CDR2 (germline): MNHNY, SVGAGI (reference sequence). Trimming took off 5 bases at V and 7 bases at J, with 6 bases between the two ends. This CDR3 is 11 amino acids long. The CDR3 coding sequence is TGTGCCAGCAGTAAGATAAATGAGCAGTTCTTC. This codes for CASSKINEQFF.

The genes are TRBV19 and TRBJ2-3; 7 bases line up with TRBD2. The CDR3 is 17 residues long. Germline-derived CDR1 and CDR2 are LNHDA and SQIVND (reference sequence). After removal of 5 bases from V and 4 bases from J, the junction contained 15 bases not matched to a gene. CDR3 sequence (DNA): TGTGCCAGTAGTTTCGGAGGGGCTAGCGGTGGAGCAGATACGCAGTATTTT. This sequence encodes CASSFGGASGGADTQYF.

A remark on this clone: This sample includes further DNA sequences coding for the same CDR3. The chain employs TRBV7-3 and TRBJ1-2; a possible D gene is TRBD1 (6 bases). In germline, CDR1 is SGHTA, CDR2 FQGTGA. Trimming stripped 4 bases from V and 6 bases from J, with 9 bases between. This CDR3 has 12 amino acids. CDR3 sequence: CASSSGGHGYTF. The CDR3 DNA is TGTGCCAGCAGCTCGGGGGGGCATGGCTACACCTTC. Variable domain in full (rest from reference TRBV7-3 and TRBJ1-2): GAGVSQTPSNKVTEKGKYVELRCDPISGHTALYWYRQSLGQGPEFLIYFQGTGAADDSGLPNDRFFAVRPEGSVSTLKIQRTERGDSAVYLCASSSGGHGYTFGSGTRLTVV.

This clone has just one count. The CDR3 reads CASSQRGLEETQYF. CDR3 bases: TGTGCCAGCAGCCAAAGGGGGCTAGAGGAGACCCAGTACTTC. This chain connects TRBV14 to TRBJ2-5; 7 bases fit TRBD1. The CDR3 length is 14 residues. The V and J ends lost 2 bases and 5 bases, in that order; junction bases with no gene match: 5. Looked up from germline, CDR1 is SGHDN and CDR2 is FVKESK.

This chain connects TRBV18 to TRBJ2-7; D uncertain. The length of the CDR3 is 13 residues. The V and J ends lost 2 bases and 0 bases respectively, with 5 bases between them. Germline V gives CDR1 KGHSH, CDR2 LQKENI. The CDR3 region has the DNA TGTGCCAGCTCACCAAGCAACTCCTACGAGCAGTACTTC. Residues: CASSPSNSYEQYF. Complete variable domain (other parts from reference TRBV18 and TRBJ2-7): NAGVMQNPRHLVRRRGQEARLRCSPMKGHSHVYWYRQLPEEGLKFMVYLQKENIIDESGMPKERFSAEFPKEGPSILRIQQVVRGDSAAYFCASSPSNSYEQYFGPGTRLTVT.

The chain combines TRBV7-6 with TRBJ1-3, with no clear D. CDR3 length: 17 residues. Per germline, CDR1 SGHVS and CDR2 FNYEAQ. The ends were cut back, 4 bases at V and 0 bases at J, with 16 bases in the middle. CDR3 sequence reads: CASSWAPVGSSGNTIYF. CDR3 DNA sequence: TGTGCCAGCAGCTGGGCCCCGGTGGGATCCTCTGGAAACACCATATATTTT.

This chain uses TRBV27 with TRBJ1-5; no firm D call. Looked up from germline, CDR1 is MNHEY and CDR2 is SMNVEV (reference sequence). This CDR3 contains 13 residues. V lost 3 bases, J lost 4 bases, and 7 bases lay in between. CDR3 loop: CASSFWANQPQHF. CDR3 DNA sequence: TGTGCCAGCAGTTTCTGGGCGAATCAGCCCCAGCATTTT.

The rearrangement uses TRBV24-1 and TRBJ1-4; 7 positions match TRBD1. CDR3 length: 12 residues. Germline values: CDR1 KGHDR, CDR2 SFDVKD. V lost 11 bases to trimming and J lost 5 bases; unmatched junction nucleotides: 4. The CDR3 DNA sequence: TGTGCCAACTACAGGGGAAATGAAAAACTGTTTTTT. It yields the protein CANYRGNEKLFF.

The chain uses TRBV11-2 and TRBJ2-5, with 9 bases lining up with TRBD1. V was pared by 1 base and J by 7 bases, with 1 base of the junction left unmatched. This CDR3 is built from 13 residues. The germline V gene has CDR1 SGHAT and CDR2 FQNNGV. Here the CDR3 DNA reads TGTGCCAGCAGCTTAGGACAGGGGGGGACCCAGTACTTC. It specifies CASSLGQGGTQYF. The full variable domain, in which reference TRBV11-2 and TRBJ2-5 provide the parts outside the CDR3, is EAGVAQSPRYKIIEKRQSVAFWCNPISGHATLYWYQQILGQGPKLLIQFQNNGVVDDSQLPKDRFSAERLKGVDSTLKIQPAKLEDSAVYLCASSLGQGGTQYFGPGTRLLVL.

This chain joins TRBV20-1 and TRBJ2-7; D uncertain. Germline V lookup: CDR1 DFQATT, CDR2 SNEGSKA (reference sequence). This CDR3 is built from 11 residues. Trimming left V 5 bases short and J 5 bases short, with 10 bases between. CDR3 DNA: TGCAGTGCTGGGATATCCCACGAGCAGTACTTC. Its translation is CSAGISHEQYF.

The chain couples TRBV14 to TRBJ2-3, with TRBD2 identical over 8 bases. The germline CDR1 and CDR2 sequences are SGHDN and FVKESK. There are 17 residues in the CDR3. V trimming: 4 bases; J trimming: 4 bases; junction bases outside the gene matches: 13. The chain's CDR3 is CASSLPLTGGRSDTQYF. CDR3 bases: TGTGCCAGCAGCCTACCCCTTACGGGGGGGCGGTCAGATACGCAGTATTTT.

Of note for this clone: Within the sample, other DNA sequences also encode this same CDR3. The rearrangement links TRBV5-1 to TRBJ1-1; TRBD1 matches at 7 bases. J was trimmed by 4 bases and V by 1 base; bases with no gene match: 1. The CDR3 totals 13 residues. Germline V CDR1 and CDR2: SGHRS, YFSETQ. This CDR3 is CASSLQGGTEAFF. CDR3 DNA: TGCGCCAGCAGCTTGCAGGGGGGCACTGAAGCTTTCTTT. The full variable domain, its missing parts supplied by reference TRBV5-1 and TRBJ1-1, is KAGVTQTPRYLIKTRGQQVTLSCSPISGHRSVSWYQQTPGQGLQFLFEYFSETQRNKGNFPGRFSGRQFSNSRSEMNVSTLELGDSALYLCASSLQGGTEAFFGQGTRLTVV.

The chain carries TRBV10-1 and TRBJ2-3; 7 bases agree with TRBD2. The CDR3 has 13 amino acids. With 3 bases clipped from V and 3 bases from J, the junction kept 0 bases outside the gene matches. Germline V gene data show CDR1 as WNHNN and CDR2 as SYGVQD (reference sequence). The CDR3 nucleotides are TGCGCCAGCAGTGAACTAGCGACAGATACGCAGTATTTT. Its protein product is CASSELATDTQYF.

This rearrangement joins TRBV21-1 to TRBJ1-5; the DNA was not used to check the table's D call, TRBD1. TRBV21-1 has pseudogene status. This CDR3 contains 12 residues. The CDR3: CASSKGGQPQHF. CDR3 in DNA: TGTGCCAGCAGCAAAGGGGGCCAGCCCCAGCATTTT.

CDR3 in amino acids: CASSLLTLRKQDGSSYEQYF. The CDR3 DNA reads TGTGCCAGCAGTCTACTAACACTCAGAAAACAGGATGGGAGCTCCTACGAGCAGTACTTC. The chain couples TRBV28 to TRBJ2-7; tentatively, D is TRBD1 or TRBD2 (5 bases each). The CDR3 spans 20 residues. The germline V gene has CDR1 MDHEN and CDR2 SYDVKM. Between the trimmed V and J ends, which lost 5 bases and 0 bases, there was a span of 29 bases.

V gene TRBV5-1 combines with J gene TRBJ2-1, with D perhaps TRBD1 or TRBD2 (5 bases each). Germline loops: CDR1 SGHRS, CDR2 YFSETQ. Trimming cost V 1 base and J 8 bases, with 13 bases left between them. The CDR3 loop spans 14 amino acids. DNA of the CDR3: TGCGCCAGCAGCTTGCTGAGGGGCCTCGATGAGCAGTTCTTC. This sequence encodes CASSLLRGLDEQFF. Supplemented by reference TRBV5-1 and TRBJ2-1, the full variable domain reads KAGVTQTPRYLIKTRGQQVTLSCSPISGHRSVSWYQQTPGQGLQFLFEYFSETQRNKGNFPGRFSGRQFSNSRSEMNVSTLELGDSALYLCASSLLRGLDEQFFGPGTRLTVL.

CDR3 bases: TGTGCCAGCAGTGAACCCGGGACAGGGAATACTGAAGCTTTCTTT. It codes for CASSEPGTGNTEAFF. V gene TRBV6-1 combines with J gene TRBJ1-1; 9 nucleotides line up with TRBD1. Trimming took 2 bases from V and 5 from J; bases not matched to a gene: 6. Germline V gives CDR1 MNHNS, CDR2 SASEGT. CDR3 length: 15 residues.